Following are 27 T cell receptor beta chains from one sample sequenced in a study of post-analysis software for immune sequencing data. The study's findings and limits: In patients, TRBV5-6, TRBV5-1 and TRBV20-1 belonged to roughly 5 TRBV segments found more frequently than in controls.

These receptors have no known antigen. Unique molecular identifiers were present in the TCR beta cDNA libraries. Via MiXCR, TCRdb re-called the PCR reads, giving one row per CDR3 protein. The sample lists about 680,000 distinct CDR3 sequences, over 45% seen once, with approximately 10% in the top ten. The sample consisted of blood. These receptors came from a girl under 10 years old with multiple sclerosis.

This clonotype was picked up a small number of times. The chain is built from TRBV10-3 and TRBJ2-5; D gene uncertain. The J call is doubtful: the DNA matches TRBJ2-7 better. Germline V gene sequence: CDR1 ENHRY, CDR2 SYGVKD. There are 15 residues in the CDR3. The CDR3 sequence: CAIRGIARNSDEQYF. CDR3 DNA sequence: TGTGCCATCAGGGGGATAGCTAGAAATTCCGACGAGCAGTACTTC.

This chain connects TRBV5-1 to TRBJ2-5; D possibly corresponds to TRBD2 (6 bases). Trimming left V 3 bases short and J 5 bases short, with 20 bases between. The germline V gene encodes CDR1 SGHRS and CDR2 YFSETQ. The CDR3 length is 16 residues. CDR3 DNA sequence: TGCGCCAGCAGCTCGAACAGGCTCCCGGAGGGTGAGACCCAGTACTTC. Translation gives CASSSNRLPEGETQYF.

Worth noting for this clonotype: An end of the junction differs from the germline gene, which may be a read error. The genes are TRBV3-1 and TRBJ2-7; tentative D call: TRBD2 (5 bases). This CDR3 spans 15 amino acids. CDR1 and CDR2 (germline): LGHDT, YNNKEL (reference sequence). The CDR3 loop is CASSHGWEKSFEQYF. The CDR3 DNA follows: TGTGCCAGCAGCCACGGTTGGGAGAAATCCTTCGAGCAGTACTTC.

The chain recombines TRBV20-1 with TRBJ2-7, with 13 bases lining up with TRBD2. Germline values: CDR1 DFQATT, CDR2 SNEGSKA (reference sequence). After removal of 7 bases from V and 3 bases from J, the junction contained 9 bases not matched to a gene. CDR3 length: 15 residues. The CDR3 DNA reads as TGCAGTGTTTCCGGACTAGCGGGAGAAAACTACGAGCAGTACTTC. Its protein is CSVSGLAGENYEQYF.

The gene calls are TRBV13 and TRBJ2-2; 8 bases match TRBD2. CDR3 length: 13 residues. V trimming: 7 bases; J trimming: 7 bases; junction bases outside the gene matches: 5. CDR1 PRHDT and CDR2 FYEKMQ come from the germline V gene (reference sequence). The CDR3 loop is CASTGGRVGELFF. The CDR3 bases are TGTGCCAGCACGGGGGGGCGCGTCGGGGAGCTGTTTTTT.

This clonotype showed up just a few times. The chain carries TRBV18 and TRBJ1-1; D is unclear. The CDR3 consists of 12 residues. Germline assignment: CDR1 KGHSH and CDR2 LQKENI. The V end was cut by 8 bases, the J end by 0 bases, with 7 bases between. The CDR3 DNA follows: TGTGCCAGCGCGGGTGTGAACACTGAAGCTTTCTTT. Amino acids: CASAGVNTEAFF. Full variable domain (remainder filled in from reference TRBV18 and TRBJ1-1): NAGVMQNPRHLVRRRGQEARLRCSPMKGHSHVYWYRQLPEEGLKFMVYLQKENIIDESGMPKERFSAEFPKEGPSILRIQQVVRGDSAAYFCASAGVNTEAFFGQGTRLTVV.

This chain links TRBV12-3 or TRBV12-4 with TRBJ2-5, with D possibly being TRBD1 (5 bases). Trimming pared 3 bases from V and 5 bases from J, leaving 13 bases between. The length of the CDR3 is 14 residues. This CDR3 reads CASSLGNRWETQYF. CDR3 nucleotide sequence: TGTGCCAGCAGTTTGGGGAACAGGTGGGAGACCCAGTACTTC.

The chain uses TRBV27 and TRBJ2-5, with TRBD1 identical over 12 bases. Unmatched junction bases numbered 11, after V lost 5 bases and J lost 4 bases. Germline V gene data show CDR1 as MNHEY and CDR2 as SMNVEV (reference sequence). The CDR3 consists of 17 residues. This CDR3 is CASSPGTGGRLGETQYF. The CDR3 DNA follows: TGTGCCAGCAGTCCCGGGACAGGGGGCAGGCTCGGAGAGACCCAGTACTTC.

The rearrangement uses TRBV5-5 and TRBJ2-1; 7 bases line up with TRBD2. Germline lookup yields CDR1 SGHKS and CDR2 YYEKEE (reference sequence). With V trimmed by 3 bases and J by 3 bases, 6 bases remained unmatched. The CDR3 extends over 15 amino acids. CDR3 nucleotides: TGTGCCAGCAGCTCCGGACTAGAGGGCTACAATGAGCAGTTCTTC. It encodes CASSSGLEGYNEQFF.

J is TRBJ2-1 and V is TRBV9; D gene unclear. The CDR3 contains 16 residues. The germline V gene has CDR1 SGDLS and CDR2 YYNGEE. Between the trimmed V and J ends, which lost 0 bases and 5 bases, there was a span of 15 bases. CDR3 sequence reads: CASSVGPPLANNEQFF. As DNA, the CDR3 is TGTGCCAGCAGCGTAGGGCCTCCCCTGGCCAACAATGAGCAGTTCTTC.

The V and J genes are TRBV6-1 and TRBJ2-5; TRBD1 is a possible D gene (6 bases). Germline V gene lookup returns CDR1 MNHNS and CDR2 SASEGT. This CDR3 comprises 16 residues. V lost 5 bases and J lost 11, with 27 bases in between. The CDR3 here is CASSQTPGHTSRSQYF. For the CDR3, the DNA is TGTGCCAGCAGTCAAACGCCGGGACACACCAGCCGCAGTCAGTACTTC.

The chain employs TRBV29-1 and TRBJ2-4; 8 bases map to TRBD2. After removal of 7 bases from V and 6 bases from J, the junction contained 8 bases not matched to a gene. There are 13 residues in the CDR3. CDR1 and CDR2 from the germline V gene are SQVTM and ANQGSEA. The CDR3 loop reads CSARRGETNIQYF. As DNA, the CDR3 is TGCAGCGCCCGGCGGGGGGAGACAAACATTCAGTACTTC.

This chain uses TRBV4-1 with TRBJ1-2, with D uncertain. V lost 3 bases, J lost 8 bases, and 25 bases lay in between. The CDR3 is 17 residues long. Germline CDR1 and CDR2: MGHRA and YSYEKL. The CDR3, as DNA: TGCGCCAGCAGCCAGGAAGAAGGTGGTGGCCCCCGGCGGGGCTACACCTTC. It yields the protein CASSQEEGGGPRRGYTF.

This clonotype was seen more than once but under ten times. The chain combines TRBV7-9 with TRBJ2-5, with D uncertain. Trimming shortened V by 1 base and J by 5 bases, and 11 bases separated the two germline ends. The germline gives CDR1 SEHNR, CDR2 FQNEAQ (reference sequence). The CDR3 loop spans 14 amino acids. In nucleotides, the CDR3 is TGTGCCAGCAGCTTAGTAGAGGTACCGGAGACCCAGTACTTC. Its protein product is CASSLVEVPETQYF.

This clonotype appeared a few times. The CDR3 is CAWSGTAGYTF. CDR3 in DNA: TGTGCCTGGAGCGGGACAGCTGGCTACACCTTC. The rearrangement links TRBV30 to TRBJ1-2, with 7 bases that match TRBD1. CDR1 is GTSNPN and CDR2 is SVGIG in the germline V gene (reference sequence). After removal of 3 bases from V and 7 bases from J, the junction contained 2 bases not matched to a gene. CDR3 length: 11 amino acids.

This clonotype came up a few times. V gene TRBV12-3 or TRBV12-4 combines with J gene TRBJ2-3, with 9 positions matching TRBD2. The CDR3 loop spans 14 amino acids. The trim removed 6 bases at V and 3 bases at J, leaving 4 bases unmatched. CDR3 protein: CASRMGLATDTQYF. The DNA for the CDR3 is TGTGCCAGCAGGATGGGACTAGCAACAGATACGCAGTATTTT.

The rearrangement uses TRBV29-1 and TRBJ1-5; D ambiguous. The CDR3 has 13 amino acids. V shed 4 bases and J shed 1 base, with 8 bases lying between them. Germline CDR1 and CDR2: SQVTM and ANQGSEA. The CDR3 sequence is CSVAHESNQPQHF. The CDR3 DNA reads as TGCAGCGTTGCCCATGAGAGCAATCAGCCCCAGCATTTT. Drawing the rest from reference TRBV29-1 and TRBJ1-5, the complete variable domain is SAVISQKPSRDICQRGTSLTIQCQVDSQVTMMFWYRQQPGQSLTLIATANQGSEATYESGFVIDKFPISRPNLTFSTLTVSNMSPEDSSIYLCSVAHESNQPQHFGDGTRLSIL.

Worth noting for this clonotype: A much larger clone lies a single base off, so this may be a read error. The chain uses TRBV27 and TRBJ2-5; 9 nucleotides match TRBD1. V lost 4 bases to trimming and J lost 4 bases; unmatched junction nucleotides: 4. The CDR3 is 14 amino acids. From germline, CDR1 is MNHEY and CDR2 SMNVEV (reference sequence). CDR3 nucleotides: TGTGCCAGCAGTTGGACAGGGGTTGGAGAGACCCAGTACTTC. It translates to CASSWTGVGETQYF.

This clonotype was counted between two and nine times. The gene calls are TRBV29-1 and TRBJ1-1; D gene ambiguous. The V and J ends lost 5 bases and 0 bases respectively, with 10 bases between them. CDR1 is SQVTM and CDR2 is ANQGSEA in the germline V gene. There are 13 residues in the CDR3. Here the CDR3 reads CSVQLQMNTEAFF. The CDR3 nucleotides read TGCAGCGTTCAGCTCCAGATGAACACTGAAGCTTTCTTT.

The chain couples TRBV14 to TRBJ2-4; TRBD1 agrees at 7 bases. The J call is doubtful: the DNA matches TRBJ2-7 better. The CDR3 is 16 amino acids. In germline, CDR1 is SGHDN, CDR2 FVKESK. CDR3 residues: CASSQTTRDSFYEQYF. The DNA for the CDR3 is TGTGCCAGCAGCCAAACCACTCGGGACAGCTTCTACGAGCAGTACTTC.

The chain couples TRBV20-1 to TRBJ2-5; 9 bases are a match to TRBD2. The J call may not be correct, given that the DNA end is closer to TRBJ2-7. The germline V gene has CDR1 DFQATT and CDR2 SNEGSKA (reference sequence). The CDR3 contains 13 residues. The CDR3, as DNA: TGCAGTGCTAGACTAGCGGGGAGCAACGAGCAGTACTTC. Its protein is CSARLAGSNEQYF.

This clonotype was observed a handful of times. The chain joins TRBV6-1 to TRBJ1-5; TRBD1 agrees at 7 bases. This CDR3 has 17 amino acids. Germline assignment: CDR1 MNHNS and CDR2 SASEGT. The J segment lost 2 bases and the V segment lost 6 bases, leaving 13 bases of the junction unmatched. The CDR3 sequence is CASSPLGQSIGNQPQHF. The DNA of the CDR3 is TGTGCCAGCAGCCCCCTGGGACAGTCGATCGGCAATCAGCCCCAGCATTTT.

J is TRBJ2-3 and V is TRBV11-2; 9 nucleotides match TRBD2. Germline V lookup: CDR1 SGHAT, CDR2 FQNNGV. The trim removed 8 bases at V and 2 bases at J, leaving 8 bases unmatched. The CDR3 consists of 15 residues. CDR3 sequence (DNA): TGTGCCAGCCTAGGGCTAGCGGGGTACACAGATACGCAGTATTTT. The encoded protein is CASLGLAGYTDTQYF.

This chain's CDR3 is CASSLPSGTGEAFF. For the CDR3, the DNA is TGCGCCAGCAGCTTGCCCTCCGGGACGGGAGAAGCTTTCTTT. V gene TRBV5-1 combines with J gene TRBJ1-1; possibly TRBD1 for D (5 bases). The CDR3 has 14 amino acids. Deletions cut 1 base from V and 8 bases from J, with 15 bases between. Germline assignment: CDR1 SGHRS and CDR2 YFSETQ.

The gene calls are TRBV6-2 or TRBV6-3 and TRBJ1-6; D call uncertain. The CDR3 is 17 residues long. V shed 3 bases and J shed 0 bases, with 12 bases lying between them. Germline V gives CDR1 MNHEY, CDR2 SVGEGT. Here the CDR3 DNA reads TGTGCCAGCAGTTATCCCGGTAGAAGCTCCTATAATTCACCCCTCCACTTT. Its translation is CASSYPGRSSYNSPLHF.

This clonotype came up many times. This chain links TRBV6-2 or TRBV6-3 with TRBJ2-4; D gene unclear. Germline V gene lookup returns CDR1 MNHEY and CDR2 SVGEGT. The CDR3 contains 15 residues. Trimming took 3 bases from V and 1 from J, leaving 10 bases between them. In nucleotides, the CDR3 is TGTGCCAGCAGTTATGGTAGTTCTGCCAAAAACATTCAGTACTTC. It codes for CASSYGSSAKNIQYF.

The rearrangement links TRBV4-3 to TRBJ2-1; D call uncertain. From germline, CDR1 is LGHNA and CDR2 YSLEER. V was trimmed by 1 base and J by 1 base, leaving 11 bases between them. The CDR3 sequence is 16 residues long. CDR3: CASSQGPGVSYNEQFF. CDR3 in DNA: TGCGCCAGCAGCCAAGGGCCTGGAGTATCCTACAATGAGCAGTTCTTC.